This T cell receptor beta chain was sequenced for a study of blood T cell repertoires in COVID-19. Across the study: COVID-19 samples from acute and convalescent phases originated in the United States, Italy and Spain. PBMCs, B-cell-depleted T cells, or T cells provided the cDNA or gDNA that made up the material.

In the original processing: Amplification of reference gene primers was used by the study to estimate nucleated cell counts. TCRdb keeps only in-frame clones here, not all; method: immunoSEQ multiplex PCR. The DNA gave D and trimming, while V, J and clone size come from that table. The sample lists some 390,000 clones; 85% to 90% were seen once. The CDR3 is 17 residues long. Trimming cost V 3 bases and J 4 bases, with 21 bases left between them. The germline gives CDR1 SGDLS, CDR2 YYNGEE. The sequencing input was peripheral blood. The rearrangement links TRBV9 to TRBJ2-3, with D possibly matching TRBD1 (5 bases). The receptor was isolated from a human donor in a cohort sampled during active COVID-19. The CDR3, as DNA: TGTGCCAGCAGCGATCTCAGGGCCTCCCGTCTTGCAGATACGCAGTATTTT. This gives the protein CASSDLRASRLADTQYF.